This entry concerns a single TCR beta chain. Treatment of the sample: oral pan-JAK inhibitor, 5-10 mg twice daily. This CDR3 is 15 amino acids long. Unmatched junction bases numbered 4, after V lost 3 bases and J lost 2 bases. CDR1 is LNHDA and CDR2 is SQIVND in the germline V gene (reference sequence). These data belong to a study of CD8+ T cells in alopecia areata. The authors extracted RNA and reverse transcribed it into cDNA as the sequencing template. Repertoires were generated with immunoSEQ multiplex PCR, while TCRdb's copy carries only in-frame clones and drops some. The repertoire includes some 170,000 clones, about three fifths of them detected once, and 16% sits in the top ten.

The chain joins TRBV19 to TRBJ2-1, with 7 bases identical to TRBD2. This sample comprised CD4+ T cells sorted from blood, obtained between weeks 55 and 70, from a patient treated with tofacitinib. This receptor was identified in a human donor with alopecia areata. The CDR3 loop is CASSIAGDPYNEQFF. In DNA, the CDR3 is TGTGCCAGTAGTATCGCGGGGGACCCCTACAATGAGCAGTTCTTC.